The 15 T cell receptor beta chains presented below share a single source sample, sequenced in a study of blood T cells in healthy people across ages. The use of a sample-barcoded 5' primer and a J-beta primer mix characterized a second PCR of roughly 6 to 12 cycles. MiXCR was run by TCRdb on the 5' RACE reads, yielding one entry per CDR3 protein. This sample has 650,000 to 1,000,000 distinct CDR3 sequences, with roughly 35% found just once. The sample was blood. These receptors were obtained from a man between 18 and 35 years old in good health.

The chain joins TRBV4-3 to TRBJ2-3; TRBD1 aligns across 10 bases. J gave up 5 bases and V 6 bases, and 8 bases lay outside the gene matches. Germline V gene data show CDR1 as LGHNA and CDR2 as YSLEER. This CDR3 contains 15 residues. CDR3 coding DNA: TGCGCCAGCAGTCCAGACAGGGGGCTGCAAGATACGCAGTATTTT. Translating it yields CASSPDRGLQDTQYF.

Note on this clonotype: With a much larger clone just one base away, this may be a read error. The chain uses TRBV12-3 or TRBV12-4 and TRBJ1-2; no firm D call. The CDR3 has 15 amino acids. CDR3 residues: CASSNFPGHGYGFTF. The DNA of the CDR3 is TGTGCCAGCAGCAACTTTCCGGGTCACGGCTATGGCTTCACCTTC.

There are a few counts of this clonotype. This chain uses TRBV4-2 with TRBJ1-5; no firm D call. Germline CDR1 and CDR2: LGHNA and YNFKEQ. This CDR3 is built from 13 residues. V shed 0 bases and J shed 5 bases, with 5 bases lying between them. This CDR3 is CASSQDSDQPQHF. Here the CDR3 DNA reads TGTGCCAGCAGCCAAGACTCCGATCAGCCCCAGCATTTT.

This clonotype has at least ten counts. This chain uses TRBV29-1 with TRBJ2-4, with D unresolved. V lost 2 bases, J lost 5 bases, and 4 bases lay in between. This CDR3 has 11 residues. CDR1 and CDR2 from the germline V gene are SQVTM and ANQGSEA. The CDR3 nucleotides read TGCAGCGTTGAACGGGAAAACATTCAGTACTTC. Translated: CSVERENIQYF.

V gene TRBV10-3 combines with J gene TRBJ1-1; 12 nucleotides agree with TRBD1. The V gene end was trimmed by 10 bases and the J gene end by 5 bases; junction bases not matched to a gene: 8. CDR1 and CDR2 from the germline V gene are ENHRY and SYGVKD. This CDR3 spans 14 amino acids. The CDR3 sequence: CATGTGGVDTEAFF. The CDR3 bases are TGTGCCACCGGGACAGGGGGCGTGGATACTGAAGCTTTCTTT.

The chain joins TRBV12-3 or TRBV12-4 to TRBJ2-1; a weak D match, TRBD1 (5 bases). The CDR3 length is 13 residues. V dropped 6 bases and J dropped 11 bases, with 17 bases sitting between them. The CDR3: CASSFPSSGKQFF. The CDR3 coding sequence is TGTGCCAGCAGCTTCCCCAGCTCAGGGAAGCAGTTCTTC.

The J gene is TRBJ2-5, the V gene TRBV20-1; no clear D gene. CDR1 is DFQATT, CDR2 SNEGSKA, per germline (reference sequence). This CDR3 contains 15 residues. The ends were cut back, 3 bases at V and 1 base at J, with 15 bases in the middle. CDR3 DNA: TGCAGTGCTAGCGGATCTTATACCGTCCAAGAGACCCAGTACTTC. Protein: CSASGSYTVQETQYF.

The CDR3 protein is CASSEGGGDTQYF. CDR3 coding DNA: TGTGCCAGCAGTGAAGGGGGGGGAGATACGCAGTATTTT. The chain recombines TRBV25-1 with TRBJ2-3, with 7 bases matching TRBD2. This CDR3 is 13 amino acids long. CDR1 is MGHDK, CDR2 SYGVNS, per germline. V shed 2 bases and J 5 bases; nucleotides not matched to a gene: 1.

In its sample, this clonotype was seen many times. DNA for the CDR3: TGTGCCAGCAGCCAAGATGGACCGGGCTACGAGCAGTACTTC. Translating gives CASSQDGPGYEQYF. The rearrangement joins TRBV4-2 to TRBJ2-7; D gene unclear. V lost 0 bases and J 3 bases, leaving 9 bases between the germline ends. This CDR3 is 14 amino acids long. CDR1 and CDR2 (germline): LGHNA, YNFKEQ.

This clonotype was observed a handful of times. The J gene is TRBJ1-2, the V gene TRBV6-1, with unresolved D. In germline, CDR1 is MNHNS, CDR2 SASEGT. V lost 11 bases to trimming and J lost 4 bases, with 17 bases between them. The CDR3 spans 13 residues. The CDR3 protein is CALTPAIPYGYTF. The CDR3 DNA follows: TGTGCCTTAACCCCAGCCATTCCCTATGGCTACACCTTC.

The DNA for the CDR3 is TGTGCTAGTGGTTTGGTACTGATAGCGGGGGCCAGGGAGCAGTTCTTC. The encoded protein is CASGLVLIAGAREQFF. The chain uses TRBV12-5 and TRBJ2-1; 9 bases map to TRBD2. With 0 bases clipped from V and 10 bases from J, the junction kept 10 bases outside the gene matches. This CDR3 is built from 16 residues. Germline CDR1 is LGHNT and CDR2 is FRNRAP.

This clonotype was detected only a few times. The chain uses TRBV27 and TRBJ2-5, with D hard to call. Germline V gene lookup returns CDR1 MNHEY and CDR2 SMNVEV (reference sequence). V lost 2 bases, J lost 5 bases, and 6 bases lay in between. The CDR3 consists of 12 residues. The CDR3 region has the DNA TGTGCCAGCAGTTTAAAGGAGGAGACCCAGTACTTC. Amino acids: CASSLKEETQYF.

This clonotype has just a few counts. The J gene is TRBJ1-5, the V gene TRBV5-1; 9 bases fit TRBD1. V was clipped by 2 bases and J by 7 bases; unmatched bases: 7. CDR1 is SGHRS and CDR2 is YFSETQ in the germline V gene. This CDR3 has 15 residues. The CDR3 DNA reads TGCGCCAGCAGCTTTACAGGGGGCGCGGAGCAGCCCCAGCATTTT. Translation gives CASSFTGGAEQPQHF.

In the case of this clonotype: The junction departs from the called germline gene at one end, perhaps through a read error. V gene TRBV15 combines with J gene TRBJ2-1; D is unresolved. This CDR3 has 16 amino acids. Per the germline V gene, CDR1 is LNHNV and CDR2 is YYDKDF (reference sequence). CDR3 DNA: TGTGCCACCACCATCCGTTTGGGTTACCTCTACAATGGGCAGTTCTTC. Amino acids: CATTIRLGYLYNGQFF.

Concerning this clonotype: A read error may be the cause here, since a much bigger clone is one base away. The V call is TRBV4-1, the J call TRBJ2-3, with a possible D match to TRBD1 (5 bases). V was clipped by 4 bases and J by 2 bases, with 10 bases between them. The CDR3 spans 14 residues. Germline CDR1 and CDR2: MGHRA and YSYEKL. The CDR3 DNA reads TGCGCCAGCAGCCCGGAGACAGCCACAGATACGCAGTATTTT. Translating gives CASSPETATDTQYF.